The 17 T cell receptor beta chains below all came from one sample that was sequenced in a study of blood T cell repertoires in COVID-19. TCRdb's copy holds only in-frame clones and misses some; the assay was immunoSEQ multiplex PCR. The sample has about 130,000 clones, about 82% seen once; the top ten hold 5% to 6.5%. Sequencing was carried out using peripheral blood. These receptors all stem from a human donor in a cohort sampled during active COVID-19.

This chain uses TRBV7-3 with TRBJ2-3, with a weak D call TRBD1 (6 bases). V was pared by 5 bases and J by 0 bases, with 24 bases between. Germline CDR1 SGHTA, CDR2 FQGTGA. The CDR3 length is 19 residues. The CDR3 loop is CASSPQDSWAALSTDTQYF. CDR3 coding DNA: TGTGCCAGCAGCCCTCAGGACAGCTGGGCAGCTTTGAGCACAGATACGCAGTATTTT.

The rearrangement links TRBV7-2 to TRBJ2-5; maybe TRBD2 (5 bases). This CDR3 contains 17 residues. The germline V gene has CDR1 SGHTA and CDR2 FQGNSA. V lost 4 bases, J lost 7 bases, and 25 bases lay in between. The CDR3 sequence: CASSSQTDFTAGVTQYF. CDR3 DNA: TGTGCCAGCAGCTCTCAAACCGACTTTACGGCCGGGGTGACCCAGTACTTC.

This chain connects TRBV6-5 to TRBJ2-1; 7 nucleotides align to TRBD2. V lost 6 bases, J lost 7 bases, and 9 bases stayed unmatched. The CDR3 sequence is 14 residues long. Germline CDR1 MNHEY, CDR2 SVGAGI. CDR3 amino acids: CASRRGRVGNEQFF. The CDR3 DNA sequence: TGTGCCAGCAGACGCGGGAGAGTGGGGAATGAGCAGTTCTTC.

This clone has only one observation. The V gene is TRBV27, the J gene TRBJ2-7; D unresolved. V lost 2 bases, J lost 2 bases, and 4 bases lay in between. The germline V gene encodes CDR1 MNHEY and CDR2 SMNVEV (reference sequence). The CDR3 length is 12 residues. This chain's CDR3 is CASSLPAYEQYF. The CDR3 bases are TGTGCCAGCAGTTTACCGGCCTACGAGCAGTACTTC.

The rearrangement joins TRBV20-1 to TRBJ2-1; 9 positions agree with TRBD2. Germline V gene data show CDR1 as DFQATT and CDR2 as SNEGSKA (reference sequence). V shed 3 bases and J 0 bases; nucleotides not matched to a gene: 9. The CDR3 runs to 17 residues. CDR3 protein: CSASSLAGRSSYNEQFF. The CDR3 region has the DNA TGCAGTGCTAGTTCCCTAGCGGGAAGGAGCTCCTACAATGAGCAGTTCTTC.

The chain has TRBV3-1 (or the pseudogene TRBV3-2) and TRBJ2-1; possibly TRBD1 for D (6 bases). The CDR3 covers 13 residues. V shed 5 bases and J shed 10 bases, with 15 bases lying between them. Germline V gives CDR1 LGHDT, CDR2 YNNKEL (reference sequence). CDR3 in amino acids: CASSESGDQEQFF. The CDR3 coding sequence is TGTGCCAGCAGCGAGTCAGGGGATCAAGAGCAGTTCTTC.

This chain joins TRBV6-5 and TRBJ2-7; D is perhaps TRBD1 (6 bases). Germline V gene sequence: CDR1 MNHEY, CDR2 SVGAGI. The germline V and J ends were trimmed by 7 bases and 5 bases, with 15 bases remaining between them. The CDR3 runs 13 residues. CDR3 sequence reads: CASTRDNADEQYF. DNA for the CDR3: TGTGCCAGCACCAGGGACAATGCGGACGAGCAGTACTTC.

V usage is TRBV28 and J usage is TRBJ1-2; D is ambiguous. The CDR3 has 12 amino acids. The germline CDR1 and CDR2 sequences are MDHEN and SYDVKM. V lost 8 bases and J lost 2, with 9 bases in between. The CDR3 DNA reads as TGTGCCAGCTGGCAAACGAACTATGGCTACACCTTC. The encoded protein is CASWQTNYGYTF.

The CDR3 region is CASSSDRVTGELFF. CDR3 coding DNA: TGCGCCAGCAGCTCCGACAGGGTTACCGGGGAGCTGTTTTTT. This chain uses TRBV5-1 with TRBJ2-2; TRBD1 matches at 7 bases. Germline V lookup: CDR1 SGHRS, CDR2 YFSETQ. V was clipped by 3 bases and J by 5 bases; unmatched bases: 4. This CDR3 is built from 14 residues.

The rearrangement uses TRBV5-1 and TRBJ1-1; tentative D call: TRBD1 (5 bases). Per the germline V gene, CDR1 is SGHRS and CDR2 is YFSETQ. This CDR3 comprises 14 residues. The ends were cut back, 5 bases at V and 2 bases at J, with 13 bases in the middle. CDR3: CASSNGQPNTEAFF. In DNA form, the CDR3 reads TGCGCCAGCAGTAACGGACAACCAAACACTGAAGCTTTCTTT.

The chain employs TRBV9 and TRBJ1-4; D is unclear. The CDR3 extends over 14 amino acids. The V gene lost 4 bases and the J gene lost 5 bases, with 12 bases spanning the gap. The germline V gene has CDR1 SGDLS and CDR2 YYNGEE. CDR3 sequence: CASSRNAGNEKLFF. In DNA, the CDR3 is TGTGCCAGCAGCAGAAACGCGGGGAATGAAAAACTGTTTTTT.

The chain joins TRBV7-9 to TRBJ2-1; D is uncertain. Germline CDR1 reads SEHNR; CDR2 reads FQNEAQ (reference sequence). The CDR3 consists of 15 residues. Trimming removed 2 bases at V and 5 bases at J, with 13 bases between. The CDR3 sequence is CASSLLLQSHNEQFF. CDR3 DNA sequence: TGTGCCAGCAGCTTATTATTACAGTCCCACAATGAGCAGTTCTTC.

The CDR3 sequence is CASSPGTGQGLPEAFF. The DNA of the CDR3 is TGTGCCAGTAGTCCAGGGACGGGACAGGGCCTTCCTGAAGCTTTCTTT. J is TRBJ1-1 and V is TRBV19, with TRBD1 identical over 9 bases. With V trimmed by 5 bases and J by 6 bases, 13 bases remained unmatched. CDR3 length equals 16 residues. Germline V gene sequence: CDR1 LNHDA, CDR2 SQIVND (reference sequence). The full variable domain, its missing parts supplied by reference TRBV19 and TRBJ1-1, is DGGITQSPKYLFRKEGQNVTLSCEQNLNHDAMYWYRQDPGQGLRLIYYSQIVNDFQKGDIAEGYSVSREKKESFPLTVTSAQKNPTAFYLCASSPGTGQGLPEAFFGQGTRLTVV.

The V gene is TRBV19, the J gene TRBJ2-1; D gene uncertain. The CDR3 has 14 amino acids. V was trimmed by 5 bases and J by 4 bases, leaving 12 bases between them. CDR1 and CDR2 from the germline V gene are LNHDA and SQIVND (reference sequence). CDR3 DNA sequence: TGTGCCAGTAGTCCTAACCCCCTTTACAATGAGCAGTTCTTC. Its translation is CASSPNPLYNEQFF.

The chain employs TRBV11-1 and TRBJ2-2; D unclear. V was shortened by 2 bases and J by 3 bases, with 4 bases between the two germline ends. Germline-derived CDR1 and CDR2 are SGHAT and FQDESV (reference sequence). The CDR3 spans 13 residues. The CDR3 region has the DNA TGTGCCAGCAGCTTACAGGACACCGGGGAGCTGTTTTTT. This translates into CASSLQDTGELFF.

This clone was detected a few times. The chain employs TRBV19 and TRBJ1-2; 7 bases match TRBD1. Germline V gives CDR1 LNHDA, CDR2 SQIVND (reference sequence). The CDR3 contains 13 residues. V lost 4 bases and J lost 1; bases outside the gene matches: 0. The CDR3 region is CASSNRGNYGYTF. The CDR3 DNA sequence: TGTGCCAGTAGTAACAGGGGTAACTATGGCTACACCTTC.

The rearrangement links TRBV6-2 or TRBV6-3 to TRBJ2-3, with 10 bases matching TRBD2. Germline CDR1 is MNHEY and CDR2 is SVGEGT. With V trimmed by 1 base and J by 1 base, 5 bases remained unmatched. This CDR3 is built from 17 residues. CDR3 amino acids: CASSYYDLAGGTDTQYF. The CDR3 DNA is TGTGCCAGCAGTTACTACGACCTAGCGGGAGGCACAGATACGCAGTATTTT.